This T cell receptor (beta chain) was observed in a study of OX40 agonist ivuxolimab in advanced cancers. The wider study: Three partial responders included one hepatocellular carcinoma patient and two cutaneous melanoma patients.

Measured with immunoSEQ multiplex PCR; TCRdb has only the in-frame clones, and not every one. The table has 50,000 to 75,000 clones, 70% to 90% seen once. With 6 bases removed from V and 2 bases from J, the gap between germline ends came to 14 bases. The CDR3 is 13 amino acids. The V gene's germline CDR1 is GTSNPN and CDR2 SVGIG (reference sequence). The sequence was collected from an adult with an advanced solid tumor such as melanoma, head and neck, liver or kidney cancer. The chain joins TRBV30 to TRBJ2-7; tentative D call: TRBD2 (6 bases). This specimen was CD4+ or CD8+ T cells sorted from blood, taken in a trial of the OX40 agonist ivuxolimab. The CDR3 DNA reads as TGTGCCTGTACTCGGGGAGGTACCTACGAGCAGTACTTC. This sequence encodes CACTRGGTYEQYF.